This passage covers 20 T cell receptor beta chains from one sample sequenced in a study of blood T cells in healthy people across ages. A second PCR of about 6 to 11 cycles used a sample-barcoded 5' primer and a J-beta primer mix. TCRdb re-analysed the 5' RACE reads in MiXCR, keeping a single row per CDR3 protein. The sample shows 650,000 to 1,000,000 distinct CDR3 sequences, roughly 35% of them seen only once. The sequenced sample was blood. The receptors come from a man younger than 30 in good health.

Comment on this clonotype: This sequence may be a read error, since a much larger clone differs from it by one base. The J gene is TRBJ1-2, the V gene TRBV5-1, with D perhaps TRBD1 (5 bases). From germline, CDR1 is SGHRS and CDR2 YFSETQ. There are 15 residues in the CDR3. V was cut by 0 bases and J by 1 base, with 10 bases left in between. Written as DNA, the CDR3 is TGCGCCAGCAGCTTGGACCAGGGCCTTAACTATGGCTACACCTTC. This translates into CASSLDQGLNYGYTF. Together with reference TRBV5-1 and TRBJ1-2, the CDR3 gives the full variable domain: KAGVTQTPRYLIKTRGQQVTLSCSPISGHRSVSWYQQTPGQGLQFLFEYFSETQRNKGNFPGRFSGRQFSNSRSEMNVSTLELGDSALYLCASSLDQGLNYGYTFGSGTRLTVV.

V gene TRBV6-6 combines with J gene TRBJ2-1; TRBD1 is a possible D gene (6 bases). This CDR3 has 15 amino acids. With 5 bases removed from V and 1 base from J, the gap between germline ends came to 12 bases. Germline V gives CDR1 MNHNY, CDR2 SVGAGI (reference sequence). The CDR3 DNA reads as TGTGCCAGCAGTGGGACAAGTGTGTCCTACAATGAGCAGTTCTTC. The encoded protein is CASSGTSVSYNEQFF.

The chain recombines TRBV20-1 with TRBJ2-3; no clear D gene. Trimming removed 5 bases at V and 6 bases at J, with 15 bases between. Per germline, CDR1 DFQATT and CDR2 SNEGSKA (reference sequence). The CDR3 extends over 13 amino acids. Written as DNA, the CDR3 is TGCAGTGCTGCCCGGAAGGGCGGCGATACGCAGTATTTT. Its protein product is CSAARKGGDTQYF.

This clonotype has a handful of counts. J is TRBJ1-2 and V is TRBV20-1; 12 bases are shared with TRBD1. Trimming at V came to 2 bases and at J to 5 bases, leaving 12 bases not matched to a gene. The CDR3 extends over 17 amino acids. Germline V CDR1 and CDR2: DFQATT, SNEGSKA (reference sequence). The CDR3: CSARPGTGGPPPYGYTF. The CDR3 coding sequence is TGCAGTGCTAGACCAGGGACAGGGGGCCCCCCGCCTTATGGCTACACCTTC.

Details on this clonotype: A much larger clonotype is one base distant, so this may be a read error. The chain has TRBV7-2 and TRBJ2-7; D is perhaps TRBD1 or TRBD2 (5 bases each). This CDR3 is 14 amino acids long. Germline CDR1 SGHTA, CDR2 FQGNSA. V lost 1 base and J lost 2, with 9 bases in between. In DNA, the CDR3 is TGTGCCAGCAGCTTAGACCAGGGACCCTACGAGCAGTACTTC. Encoded protein: CASSLDQGPYEQYF.

This chain connects TRBV20-1 to TRBJ2-1; 14 positions agree with TRBD2. V dropped 6 bases and J dropped 10; count of bases not matched to a gene: 14. The CDR3 is made up of 16 amino acids. Germline lookup yields CDR1 DFQATT and CDR2 SNEGSKA (reference sequence). CDR3 residues: CSAQRGTSGGRGEQFF. The DNA for the CDR3 is TGCAGTGCCCAAAGGGGGACTAGCGGGGGACGGGGGGAGCAGTTCTTC.

In this sample, this clonotype turned up once. This rearrangement joins TRBV7-2 to TRBJ2-1, with D perhaps assigned TRBD1 or TRBD2 (6 bases each). The CDR3 has 16 residues. Germline-derived CDR1 and CDR2 are SGHTA and FQGNSA. The V gene lost 6 bases and the J gene lost 10 bases, with 25 bases spanning the gap. The CDR3 loop is CASRLGSGGGIWEQFF. The CDR3 DNA is TGTGCCAGCAGACTTGGTAGCGGAGGGGGGATTTGGGAGCAGTTCTTC.

The rearrangement joins TRBV4-1 to TRBJ1-1; D might be TRBD1 (5 bases). Trimming took off 1 base at V and 0 bases at J, with 15 bases between the two ends. Germline CDR1 and CDR2: MGHRA and YSYEKL. The CDR3 covers 17 residues. The CDR3 protein is CASSQGRPSTVNTEAFF. CDR3 nucleotides: TGCGCCAGCAGCCAAGGACGCCCCTCGACAGTGAACACTGAAGCTTTCTTT.

This clonotype showed up many times. CDR3 protein: CASSSGVDYGYTF. CDR3 DNA sequence: TGTGCCAGCAGTTCAGGGGTCGACTATGGCTACACCTTC. The genes are TRBV12-3 or TRBV12-4 and TRBJ1-2; D may be TRBD1 (6 bases). Between the trimmed V and J ends, which lost 4 bases and 3 bases, there was a span of 9 bases. CDR3 length: 13 amino acids.

A note on this clonotype: A junction end diverges from the germline sequence, so it may reflect a read error. The chain links TRBV18 to TRBJ2-3; D is unresolved. The CDR3 extends over 15 amino acids. Germline CDR1 KGHSH, CDR2 LQKENI. In DNA, the CDR3 is TGTGCCAGCTCACCCCAGACCGTAAGTTTGGATACGCGGTATTTT. As protein: CASSPQTVSLDTRYF.

The CDR3 sequence is CATSILGLAGQYNEQFF. CDR3 nucleotide sequence: TGTGCCACCAGCATTCTCGGACTAGCGGGGCAATACAATGAGCAGTTCTTC. The chain has TRBV15 and TRBJ2-1, with TRBD2 matching over 12 bases. J gave up 4 bases and V 4 bases, and 8 bases lay outside the gene matches. The germline gives CDR1 LNHNV, CDR2 YYDKDF (reference sequence). This CDR3 region has 17 residues.

This clonotype was detected only a few times. The chain carries TRBV29-1 and TRBJ2-7, with 8 nucleotides matching TRBD1. V shed 7 bases, J shed 7 bases, and the junction held 9 bases outside the gene matches. CDR1 and CDR2 (germline): SQVTM, ANQGSEA. The CDR3 contains 12 residues. The CDR3 reads CSAAGGRGEQYF. CDR3 nucleotide sequence: TGCAGCGCTGCAGGGGGCCGGGGGGAGCAGTACTTC.

In the case of this clonotype: Since a much larger clone is just one base distant, this may be a read error. The CDR3 DNA sequence: TGCAGTGCTAGAGATCGCGGGGTCCACGGGCAGTACTTC. It specifies CSARDRGVHGQYF. This chain joins TRBV20-1 and TRBJ2-5, with D perhaps TRBD2 (6 bases). CDR1 DFQATT and CDR2 SNEGSKA come from the germline V gene (reference sequence). V dropped 0 bases and J dropped 11 bases, with 16 bases sitting between them. This CDR3 comprises 13 residues.

The V call is TRBV20-1, the J call TRBJ1-5; D is undetermined. Trimming took off 7 bases at V and 0 bases at J, with 7 bases between the two ends. The CDR3 sequence is 12 residues long. The germline CDR1 and CDR2 sequences are DFQATT and SNEGSKA (reference sequence). The CDR3 DNA reads TGCAGTGGGCAGAATAGCAATCAGCCCCAGCATTTT. It codes for CSGQNSNQPQHF.

The table lists this clonotype with many counts. V and J are TRBV25-1 and TRBJ2-6; D gene uncertain. Germline CDR1 MGHDK, CDR2 SYGVNS. The CDR3 contains 13 residues. V shed 7 bases and J shed 5 bases, with 9 bases lying between them. This chain's CDR3 is CASTPYWANVLTF. Written as DNA, the CDR3 is TGTGCCAGCACCCCCTATTGGGCCAACGTCCTGACTTTC.

The chain combines TRBV20-1 with TRBJ2-5; TRBD2 agrees at 12 bases. The CDR3 has 14 amino acids. Per germline, CDR1 DFQATT and CDR2 SNEGSKA (reference sequence). Trimming at V came to 4 bases and at J to 5 bases, leaving 5 bases not matched to a gene. CDR3 in amino acids: CSAIGTSGRETQYF. In DNA, the CDR3 is TGCAGTGCTATTGGGACTAGCGGGCGGGAGACCCAGTACTTC.

This clonotype showed up many times. The chain employs TRBV5-5 and TRBJ2-3; TRBD1 matches at 7 bases. This CDR3 has 13 residues. V shed 4 bases and J 4 bases; nucleotides not matched to a gene: 3. Germline loops: CDR1 SGHKS, CDR2 YYEKEE (reference sequence). CDR3 loop: CASSEGQSDTQYF. CDR3 in DNA: TGTGCCAGCAGCGAGGGACAGTCAGATACGCAGTATTTT.

This clonotype was detected a few times. V gene TRBV20-1 combines with J gene TRBJ2-5, with D possibly TRBD1 on 5 matching bases. The closer fit of TRBJ2-7 to the DNA end suggests the J call may be wrong. CDR1 is DFQATT and CDR2 is SNEGSKA in the germline V gene (reference sequence). This CDR3 has 13 residues. The CDR3 reads CSARGKTDYEQYF. In DNA form, the CDR3 reads TGCAGTGCTAGAGGGAAGACAGACTACGAGCAGTACTTC.

This clonotype was detected a few times. The chain recombines TRBV12-3 or TRBV12-4 with TRBJ2-3; the D call may be TRBD1 or TRBD2 (5 bases each). The CDR3 spans 13 residues. V dropped 6 bases and J dropped 2 bases, with 9 bases sitting between them. The CDR3 here is CASSYGTTDTQYF. CDR3 sequence (DNA): TGTGCCAGCAGCTATGGGACCACAGATACGCAGTATTTT.

Details on this clonotype: A much larger clonotype is one base distant, so this may be a read error. The genes are TRBV7-2 and TRBJ2-7; D not certain. The DNA matches TRBJ2-1 better at its end, which makes the J call doubtful. The germline V gene encodes CDR1 SGHTA and CDR2 FQGNSA. CDR3 length: 12 amino acids. The CDR3 DNA reads TGTGCCAGCAGCTTATTTTCCTACGAGCAGTTCTTC. It yields the protein CASSLFSYEQFF.